Listed below are T cell receptor beta chains from one sample, sequenced in a study of blood T cell repertoires in COVID-19. The table came from immunoSEQ multiplex PCR; TCRdb's copy has only in-frame clones and leaves some out. The profile shows a few hundred thousand clones, about 85% of them singletons. The source material was peripheral blood. The receptors stem from a woman between 18 and 29 years old with acute or convalescent COVID-19. Each CDR3 is given with its conserved first and last residue. The order of the fields is clone size, J gene, V gene, D gene, CDR3 protein, CDR3 DNA. The D gene is left open where the match is weak. For some rows the clone size is stated as once, few or many, or as a class when expanded; others skip it.

NA | TRBJ2-7 | TRBV11-1 | TRBD1 | CASSLNRGKGEQYF | TGTGCCAGCAGCTTAAACAGGGGAAAAGGCGAGCAGTACTTC
NA | TRBJ1-1 | TRBV27 | NA | CASMRETASEAFF | TGTGCCAGCATGAGGGAGACGGCTTCCGAAGCTTTCTTT
NA | TRBJ1-4 | TRBV6-1 | NA | CASSESAGHEKLFF | TGTGCCAGCAGTGAATCGGCGGGACATGAAAAACTGTTTTTT
NA | TRBJ1-1 | TRBV28 | TRBD1 | CASKLGGTGKIEAFF | TGTGCCAGCAAGTTGGGGGGGACAGGGAAAATTGAAGCTTTCTTT
NA | TRBJ2-5 | TRBV28 | TRBD2 | CASMGLAGGETQYF | TGTGCCAGCATGGGTCTAGCGGGAGGGGAGACCCAGTACTTC
NA | TRBJ2-1 | TRBV5-1 | TRBD1 | CASRRAGQGNNEQFF | TGCGCCAGCAGGAGAGCGGGACAGGGAAACAATGAGCAGTTCTTC
NA | TRBJ2-7 | TRBV4-2 | NA | CASSQGPAALYEQYF | TGTGCCAGCAGCCAGGGGCCGGCCGCACTCTACGAGCAGTACTTC
NA | TRBJ1-1 | TRBV19 | TRBD1 | CASSLRTGATEAFF | TGTGCCAGTAGCCTGAGGACAGGGGCCACTGAAGCTTTCTTT
NA | TRBJ1-3 | TRBV5-1 | NA | CASAGSGGITGNTIYF | TGCGCCAGCGCGGGAAGCGGGGGCATCACTGGAAACACCATATATTTT
NA | TRBJ1-5 | TRBV3-1/TRBV3-2 | NA | CASTQPGGQYSNQPQHF | TGTGCCAGCACCCAACCGGGAGGACAGTATAGCAATCAGCCCCAGCATTTT
NA | TRBJ1-6 | TRBV2 | TRBD1 | CASSQSGQHNSPLHF | TGTGCCAGCAGCCAGTCGGGACAGCATAATTCACCCCTCCACTTT
NA | TRBJ2-1 | TRBV3-1/TRBV3-2 | TRBD2 | CASSHASGGGNEQFF | TGTGCCAGCAGCCATGCTAGCGGGGGGGGCAATGAGCAGTTCTTC
NA | TRBJ1-1 | TRBV30 | NA | CAWGKAGGWNTEAFF | TGTGCCTGGGGAAAAGCGGGGGGCTGGAACACTGAAGCTTTCTTT
NA | TRBJ2-7 | TRBV9 | NA | CASSVDRGEQYF | TGTGCCAGCAGCGTAGATAGGGGCGAGCAGTACTTC
NA | TRBJ1-2 | TRBV20-1 | NA | CSAKKGDGYTF | TGCAGTGCTAAGAAGGGGGATGGCTACACCTTC
NA | TRBJ2-7 | TRBV10-2 | NA | CASTTTGQIIYEQYF | TGCGCCAGCACTACGACAGGACAGATAATCTACGAGCAGTACTTC
NA | TRBJ1-4 | TRBV7-9 | NA | CASRVAAWEDEKLFF | TGTGCCAGCAGGGTAGCGGCTTGGGAGGACGAAAAACTGTTTTTT
NA | TRBJ1-5 | TRBV11-2 | TRBD1 | CASSLSWDRDQPQHF | TGTGCCAGCAGCCTGAGCTGGGACAGGGATCAGCCCCAGCATTTT
NA | TRBJ2-7 | TRBV5-1 | NA | CASSPTEQGSYEQYF | TGCGCCAGCAGCCCTACCGAACAGGGATCCTACGAGCAGTACTTC
NA | TRBJ2-1 | TRBV13 | TRBD1 | CASSLGGQGKDEQFF | TGTGCCAGCAGCTTAGGGGGACAGGGTAAAGATGAGCAGTTCTTC
NA | TRBJ1-5 | TRBV6-5 | NA | CASTESPNQPQHF | TGTGCCAGCACCGAGAGCCCGAATCAGCCCCAGCATTTT
once | TRBJ1-2 | TRBV5-4 | NA | CASSLPGASNYGYTF | TGTGCCAGCAGCTTGCCAGGGGCTTCTAACTATGGCTACACCTTC
NA | TRBJ1-2 | TRBV24-1 | TRBD1 | CATSDPGTGSYGYTF | TGTGCCACCAGTGATCCCGGGACAGGGAGCTATGGCTACACCTTC
NA | TRBJ1-1 | TRBV24-1 | NA | CATPTGKNTEAFF | TGTGCCACCCCAACGGGGAAGAACACTGAAGCTTTCTTT
NA | TRBJ1-2 | TRBV5-1 | TRBD1 | CASSTGTVNYGYTF | TGCGCCAGCAGCACCGGGACAGTTAACTATGGCTACACCTTC
few | TRBJ2-2 | TRBV9 | TRBD2 | CASSVSPSGWDTGELFF | TGTGCCAGCAGCGTATCCCCTAGCGGGTGGGACACCGGGGAGCTGTTTTTT
NA | TRBJ2-2 | TRBV12-5 | TRBD1 | CASGTGVNTGELFF | TGTGCTAGTGGGACAGGGGTGAACACCGGGGAGCTGTTTTTT
NA | TRBJ2-2 | TRBV7-9 | TRBD1 | CASSPGDRGDTGELFF | TGTGCCAGCAGCCCAGGGGACAGGGGAGACACCGGGGAGCTGTTTTTT
once | TRBJ2-1 | TRBV9 | TRBD2 | CASSGGTSGVSRTYNEQFF | TGTGCCAGCAGCGGAGGGACTAGCGGAGTCAGCCGAACCTACAATGAGCAGTTCTTC
NA | TRBJ2-1 | TRBV3-1/TRBV3-2 | TRBD2 | CASSSLSGDSYNEQFF | TGTGCCAGCAGCTCTCTTAGCGGGGATTCTTACAATGAGCAGTTCTTC
NA | TRBJ1-4 | TRBV7-9 | TRBD1 | CASSLTGAGEKLFF | TGTGCCAGCAGCTTAACAGGGGCAGGAGAAAAACTGTTTTTT
once | TRBJ1-6 | TRBV3-1/TRBV3-2 | TRBD1 | CASSFGQGPSPLHF | TGTGCCAGCAGCTTTGGACAGGGTCCCTCACCCCTCCACTTT
NA | TRBJ1-1 | TRBV6-5 | NA | CASRQALNTEAFF | TGTGCCAGTAGACAGGCCCTAAACACTGAAGCTTTCTTT
NA | TRBJ2-7 | TRBV9 | TRBD2 | CASSVTSGFSYEQYF | TGTGCCAGCAGCGTAACTAGCGGCTTCTCCTACGAGCAGTACTTC
NA | TRBJ2-1 | TRBV27 | TRBD1 | CASSLYRQGGNEQFF | TGTGCCAGCAGTTTATACCGACAGGGGGGCAATGAGCAGTTCTTC
NA | TRBJ2-1 | TRBV5-1 | TRBD1 | CASSTGTGAENEQFF | TGCGCCAGCAGCACTGGGACAGGGGCAGAGAATGAGCAGTTCTTC
NA | TRBJ2-3 | TRBV6-5 | TRBD2 | CASSFGTSRYTDTQYF | TGTGCCAGCAGTTTCGGGACTAGCCGATACACAGATACGCAGTATTTT
NA | TRBJ2-7 | TRBV9 | TRBD1 | CASTTGTGVSYEQYF | TGTGCCAGCACCACAGGGACAGGGGTCTCCTACGAGCAGTACTTC
once | TRBJ1-2 | TRBV11-3 | NA | CASSLWWIPGPGYTF | TGTGCCAGCAGCTTATGGTGGATCCCAGGTCCAGGCTACACCTTC
NA | TRBJ1-2 | TRBV12-3/TRBV12-4 | TRBD1 | CASSGTGEGYTF | TGTGCCAGCAGTGGAACAGGGGAAGGCTACACCTTC
NA | TRBJ2-1 | TRBV4-1 | NA | CASSYTPHEQFF | TGCGCCAGCAGCTACACCCCCCACGAGCAGTTCTTC
NA | TRBJ2-7 | TRBV3-1/TRBV3-2 | NA | CASSERYEQYF | TGTGCCAGCAGCGAACGGTACGAGCAGTACTTC
NA | TRBJ2-7 | TRBV5-4 | TRBD2 | CASSFPGTNEQYF | TGTGCCAGCAGCTTCCCCGGGACTAACGAGCAGTACTTC
NA | TRBJ2-3 | TRBV5-5 | TRBD2 | CASSLNSGKGTDTQYF | TGTGCCAGCAGCTTGAATAGCGGGAAGGGCACAGATACGCAGTATTTT
NA | TRBJ1-4 | TRBV5-1 | NA | CASSLGTANEKLFF | TGCGCCAGCAGCTTGGGGACAGCTAATGAAAAACTGTTTTTT
NA | TRBJ1-1 | TRBV6-5 | NA | CASRGGQGLNTEAFF | TGTGCCAGCAGAGGGGGTCAGGGGCTGAACACTGAAGCTTTCTTT
NA | TRBJ1-1 | TRBV9 | NA | CASSDEMSGEAFF | TGTGCCAGCAGCGACGAGATGTCGGGTGAAGCTTTCTTT